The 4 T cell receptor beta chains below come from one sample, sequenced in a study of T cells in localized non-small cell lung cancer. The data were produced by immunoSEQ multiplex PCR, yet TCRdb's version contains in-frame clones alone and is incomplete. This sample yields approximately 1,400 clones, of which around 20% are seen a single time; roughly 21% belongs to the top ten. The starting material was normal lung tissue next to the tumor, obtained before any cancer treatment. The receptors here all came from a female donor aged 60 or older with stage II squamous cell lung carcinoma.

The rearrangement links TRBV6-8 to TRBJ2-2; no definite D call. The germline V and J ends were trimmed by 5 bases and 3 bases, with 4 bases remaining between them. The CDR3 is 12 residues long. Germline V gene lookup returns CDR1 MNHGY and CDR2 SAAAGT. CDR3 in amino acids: CASSTDTGELFF. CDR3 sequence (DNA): TGTGCCAGCAGTACAGACACCGGGGAGCTGTTTTTT.

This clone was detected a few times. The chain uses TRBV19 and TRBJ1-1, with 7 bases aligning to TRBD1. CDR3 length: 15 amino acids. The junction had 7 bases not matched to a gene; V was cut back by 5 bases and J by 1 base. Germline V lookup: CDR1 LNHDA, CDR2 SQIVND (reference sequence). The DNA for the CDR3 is TGTGCCAGTAGTGCAAGTGGGACAGCGAACACTGAAGCTTTCTTT. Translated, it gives CASSASGTANTEAFF.

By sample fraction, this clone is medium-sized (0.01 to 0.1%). CDR3 in DNA: TGTGCCAGCAGCTATGAGGGGACTGAAGCTTTCTTT. Translating gives CASSYEGTEAFF. This chain joins TRBV6-8 and TRBJ1-1; a possible D gene is TRBD1 (5 bases). Germline V gene data show CDR1 as MNHGY and CDR2 as SAAAGT. The V gene lost 6 bases and the J gene lost 5 bases, with 10 bases spanning the gap. The length of the CDR3 is 12 residues.

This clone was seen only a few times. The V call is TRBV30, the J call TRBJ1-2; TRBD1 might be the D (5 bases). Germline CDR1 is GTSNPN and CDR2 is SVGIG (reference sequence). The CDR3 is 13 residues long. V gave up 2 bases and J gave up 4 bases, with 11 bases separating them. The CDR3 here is CAWSFDSLYGYTF. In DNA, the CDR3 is TGTGCCTGGAGTTTCGACAGCCTCTATGGCTACACCTTC.